The 2 T cell receptor beta chains in this list originate from one sample, sequenced in a study of siplizumab effects on memory and regulatory T cells. Sequencing used immunoSEQ multiplex PCR; TCRdb keeps in-frame clones, though not all of them. The sample contains 90,000 to 110,000 clones, approximately 90% of which appear only once. Input material: Tregs sorted from blood. These receptors were collected from a human donor in good health.

This chain joins TRBV6-4 and TRBJ1-1; 8 nucleotides align to TRBD1. The J segment lost 1 base and the V segment lost 6 bases, leaving 22 bases of the junction unmatched. The germline V gene has CDR1 MRHNA and CDR2 SNTAGT. CDR3 length equals 20 residues. In DNA form, the CDR3 reads TGTGCCAGCAGCCACTGGAGGGTACCGGGACAGGCTCAAAGGAACACTGAAGCTTTCTTT. Translation: CASSHWRVPGQAQRNTEAFF.

The chain joins TRBV6-6 to TRBJ1-1; tentative D call: TRBD1 (5 bases). The CDR3 totals 15 residues. Germline loops: CDR1 MNHNY, CDR2 SVGAGI (reference sequence). V shed 4 bases and J shed 10 bases, with 22 bases lying between them. CDR3 amino acids: CASSLQPGTLKGAFF. CDR3 nucleotides: TGTGCCAGCAGTTTACAACCCGGGACCTTAAAGGGAGCTTTCTTT.